This TCR beta chain was recorded in a study of T-cell reconstitution after alpha-beta-depleted transplantation in children. This clonotype was counted only a few times. Its antigen remains unidentified. Study findings and constraints: In patients about two months after transplant, alpha-beta T cells reportedly arose from several hundred expanded graft clones. Once a year had passed after transplant, T-cell counts and diversity came mostly from newly produced T cells. From surviving recipient T cells and thymic progenitors came the high day-60 TCRbeta diversity observed in some patients.

The germline gives CDR1 DFQATT, CDR2 SNEGSKA (reference sequence). This CDR3 comprises 17 residues. Losses at the gene ends were 0 bases for V and 4 bases for J; bases not matched to a gene: 13. For TCRbeta, the library was prepared with unique molecular identifiers. TCRdb re-called the PCR reads with MiXCR, one entry per CDR3 protein. The data contain 150,000 to 200,000 distinct CDR3 sequences, 5.5% to 7% of them singletons. This TCR was recovered from a girl in the first two years of life with combined immunodeficiency, due to receive a stem cell transplant. Material: PBMCs, obtained before TCRalphabeta/CD19-depleted stem cell transplant. This chain connects TRBV20-1 to TRBJ1-2, with 8 bases matching TRBD1. This chain's CDR3 is CSARDMGTGRTSYGYTF. In DNA, the CDR3 is TGCAGTGCTAGAGATATGGGGACAGGTCGAACCTCCTATGGCTACACCTTC.